This T cell receptor (beta chain) appears in the sequencing data of a study of T cell changes during pregnancy in multiple sclerosis. The protocol was immunoSEQ multiplex PCR, while the TCRdb copy is restricted to in-frame clones and leaves out a portion. Counted here are some 57,000 clones, about 90% occurring once; the ten biggest clones make up roughly 0.89%. Germline V gene data show CDR1 as MGHRA and CDR2 as YSYEKL. V lost 3 bases, J lost 1 base, and 12 bases lay in between. The CDR3 totals 15 residues. The input for sequencing was peripheral blood, taken in the first trimester of pregnancy. The TCR sequence derives from a female donor in good health, enrolled as a control in a pregnancy study. This chain connects TRBV4-1 to TRBJ1-1; a possible D gene is TRBD1 (5 bases). The CDR3 DNA follows: TGCGCCAGCAGCCATACGGGGACTGCGAACACTGAAGCTTTCTTT. Translated, it gives CASSHTGTANTEAFF.